One and the same sample provided the 20 T cell receptor beta chains below, sequenced in a study of early T cells in non-severe SARS-CoV-2 infection. TCRdb independently ran MiXCR on the 5' RACE reads; one entry per CDR3 protein. The table shows tens of thousands of distinct CDR3 sequences, with roughly 9.2% occurring only once. Sequencing was done on a sample of whole blood. The receptors were sampled from an adult who was a healthcare worker with PCR-confirmed SARS-CoV-2 infection or an uninfected control (not recorded which).

This clonotype was counted between two and nine times. The chain links TRBV5-5 to TRBJ2-7; TRBD1 or TRBD2 may be the D gene (5 bases each). The CDR3 is 15 residues long. CDR1 is SGHKS, CDR2 YYEKEE, per germline (reference sequence). V was clipped by 5 bases and J by 0 bases, with 15 bases between them. This CDR3 reads CASSIGDVSSYEQYF. DNA of the CDR3: TGTGCCAGCAGTATAGGGGACGTGAGCTCCTACGAGCAGTACTTC.

The gene calls are TRBV19 and TRBJ2-2; 12 bases line up with TRBD1. With 9 bases clipped from V and 4 bases from J, the junction kept 6 bases outside the gene matches. CDR3 length: 15 residues. Germline assignment: CDR1 LNHDA and CDR2 SQIVND (reference sequence). The CDR3 reads CASRGQGAPTGELFF. In nucleotides, the CDR3 is TGTGCCAGCAGGGGACAGGGGGCGCCCACCGGGGAGCTGTTTTTT.

This rearrangement joins TRBV18 to TRBJ1-1; D remains ambiguous. The germline V and J ends were trimmed by 1 base and 3 bases, with 6 bases remaining between them. Germline values: CDR1 KGHSH, CDR2 LQKENI. The CDR3 runs 13 residues. DNA of the CDR3: TGTGCCAGCTCACCACGGGGTTACACTGAAGCTTTCTTT. Its translation: CASSPRGYTEAFF.

This clonotype was observed at least ten times. CDR3 sequence: CASGRREQFF. CDR3 in DNA: TGTGCCAGCGGACGGAGGGAGCAGTTCTTC. The V gene is TRBV28, the J gene TRBJ2-1, with a weak D call TRBD2 (5 bases). Trimming left V 8 bases short and J 10 bases short, with 9 bases between. The CDR3 consists of 10 residues. The germline V gene encodes CDR1 MDHEN and CDR2 SYDVKM.

This clonotype has a count of ten or more. This rearrangement joins TRBV29-1 to TRBJ2-3, with D perhaps given as TRBD1 or TRBD2 (6 bases each). Trimming pared 7 bases from V and 1 base from J, leaving 15 bases between. Looked up from germline, CDR1 is SQVTM and CDR2 is ANQGSEA. This CDR3 comprises 14 residues. The CDR3 reads CSGGAPDRTDTQYF. The CDR3 DNA follows: TGCAGCGGGGGGGCACCCGACCGCACAGATACGCAGTATTTT.

This clonotype was seen many times. The rearrangement uses TRBV7-3 and TRBJ2-7; D perhaps matches TRBD1 (5 bases). The CDR3 runs 14 residues. In germline, CDR1 is SGHTA, CDR2 FQGTGA. The V gene lost 2 bases and the J gene lost 4 bases, with 12 bases spanning the gap. CDR3 protein: CASSLQGAGYEQYF. DNA for the CDR3: TGTGCCAGCAGCTTACAAGGGGCAGGATACGAGCAGTACTTC.

This clonotype was observed at least ten times. The rearrangement joins TRBV6-1 to TRBJ2-2, with D possibly being TRBD1 or TRBD2 (5 bases each). Germline CDR1 and CDR2: MNHNS and SASEGT. Deletions cut 8 bases from V and 5 bases from J, with 18 bases between. CDR3 size: 15 residues. The CDR3 DNA is TGTGCCAGCGTTCCGGGCACAGGCGGGACCGGGGAGCTGTTTTTT. Amino acid sequence: CASVPGTGGTGELFF.

The J gene is TRBJ2-3, the V gene TRBV3-1, with TRBD2 identical over 10 bases. Germline V gene data show CDR1 as LGHDT and CDR2 as YNNKEL (reference sequence). The CDR3 is made up of 17 amino acids. Germline trimming cut 0 bases from V and 5 bases from J; bases unmatched to any gene: 8. The CDR3 nucleotides read TGTGCCAGCAGCCAAGATTTTCGGCTAGCGGGAGAAGATACGCAGTATTTT. Residues: CASSQDFRLAGEDTQYF.

The chain uses TRBV29-1 and TRBJ2-7, with a possible D match to TRBD2 (7 bases). The CDR3 has 13 amino acids. In germline, CDR1 is SQVTM, CDR2 ANQGSEA. V lost 6 bases and J 3 bases, leaving 15 bases between the germline ends. In DNA form, the CDR3 reads TGCAGCGTAAAAGCGGGGACAAGCTACGAGCAGTACTTC. This sequence encodes CSVKAGTSYEQYF.

The chain employs TRBV29-1 and TRBJ1-1; tentatively, D is TRBD1 (5 bases). The ends were cut back, 6 bases at V and 4 bases at J, with 12 bases in the middle. The CDR3 extends over 12 amino acids. Looked up from germline, CDR1 is SQVTM and CDR2 is ANQGSEA. The CDR3 region has the DNA TGCAGCGTCCAGGCAGGGCGCACTGAAGCTTTCTTT. It encodes CSVQAGRTEAFF.

This clonotype was picked up a small number of times. This sequence joins TRBV7-9 and TRBJ1-1, with D perhaps matching TRBD1 (6 bases). V lost 11 bases and J lost 6, with 7 bases in between. The CDR3 runs to 9 residues. CDR1 SEHNR and CDR2 FQNEAQ come from the germline V gene (reference sequence). CDR3 region: CAAGAEAFF. The CDR3 DNA sequence: TGTGCCGCAGGGGCTGAAGCTTTCTTT.

This clonotype is deemed medium-sized. The rearrangement links TRBV15 to TRBJ2-7; D tentatively fits TRBD1 or TRBD2 (5 bases each). The CDR3 length is 16 residues. Per the germline V gene, CDR1 is LNHNV and CDR2 is YYDKDF (reference sequence). V was trimmed by 0 bases and J by 1 base, leaving 13 bases between them. The CDR3 loop is CATSRDETGTSYEQYF. Written as DNA, the CDR3 is TGTGCCACCAGCAGAGATGAAACGGGGACGTCCTACGAGCAGTACTTC.

This clonotype is judged medium-sized. The chain joins TRBV4-1 to TRBJ2-1, with D uncertain. CDR3 length equals 14 residues. V lost 10 bases, J lost 0 bases, and 13 bases lay in between. Germline assignment: CDR1 MGHRA and CDR2 YSYEKL. The CDR3 DNA is TGCGCCACCCGTCCCGAGAGCTCCTACAATGAGCAGTTCTTC. Encoded protein: CATRPESSYNEQFF.

This clonotype occurred many times. Written as DNA, the CDR3 is TGTGCCAGTAGTATTTCTGACAGGGGGTATGAGCAGTACTTC. It codes for CASSISDRGYEQYF. The genes are TRBV19 and TRBJ2-7; 9 bases line up with TRBD1. Per germline, CDR1 LNHDA and CDR2 SQIVND (reference sequence). CDR3 length equals 14 residues. Trimming cost V 3 bases and J 7 bases; bases outside gene matches: 7.

This clonotype was seen at least ten times. The chain recombines TRBV29-1 with TRBJ2-6, with D unresolved. V gave up 4 bases and J gave up 0 bases, with 4 bases separating them. CDR1 and CDR2 (germline): SQVTM, ANQGSEA. The CDR3 sequence is 13 residues long. The CDR3: CSVAISGANVLTF. The CDR3 nucleotides read TGCAGCGTTGCTATCTCTGGGGCCAACGTCCTGACTTTC.

This clonotype was seen ten or more times. The rearrangement joins TRBV7-6 to TRBJ2-1; D gene ambiguous. Trimming took 1 base from V and 7 from J, leaving 14 bases between them. CDR1 and CDR2 (germline): SGHVS, FNYEAQ. The CDR3 length is 15 residues. The CDR3 reads CASSLVSRSINEQFF. The CDR3 DNA sequence: TGTGCCAGCAGCTTAGTCTCTAGGAGTATAAATGAGCAGTTCTTC.

This clonotype was recorded a few times. The DNA of the CDR3 is TGTGCCAGCAGCCCCGCCGGGACAGGGACCTACGAGCAGTACTTC. Residues: CASSPAGTGTYEQYF. J is TRBJ2-7 and V is TRBV7-9; TRBD1 aligns across 9 bases. V lost 5 bases, J lost 2 bases, and 7 bases stayed unmatched. The CDR3 length is 15 residues. Germline assignment: CDR1 SEHNR and CDR2 FQNEAQ (reference sequence).

This clonotype was counted at least ten times. The chain combines TRBV7-9 with TRBJ2-7; D is tentatively TRBD1 or TRBD2 (5 bases each). V gave up 5 bases and J gave up 6 bases, with 20 bases separating them. This CDR3 contains 15 residues. CDR1 is SEHNR and CDR2 is FQNEAQ in the germline V gene (reference sequence). Written as DNA, the CDR3 is TGTGCCAGCAGCCCGGACACGTTTGGGACCTCCGAGCAGTACTTC. Translated, it gives CASSPDTFGTSEQYF.

This clonotype was seen more than once but under ten times. V is TRBV24-1 and J is TRBJ2-6; D is uncertain. The CDR3 covers 14 residues. V dropped 3 bases and J dropped 6 bases, with 8 bases sitting between them. Germline lookup yields CDR1 KGHDR and CDR2 SFDVKD. CDR3 protein: CATSDPIEANVLTF. The DNA for the CDR3 is TGTGCCACCAGTGATCCTATCGAGGCCAACGTCCTGACTTTC.

This clonotype has a count of ten or more. The chain combines TRBV9 with TRBJ1-3, with D unresolved. CDR3 length: 14 residues. Germline CDR1 reads SGDLS; CDR2 reads YYNGEE. V lost 4 bases to trimming and J lost 5 bases, with 13 bases between them. The CDR3 is CASSPSVERNTIYF. The CDR3 DNA reads TGTGCCAGCAGCCCCAGTGTCGAGAGAAACACCATATATTTT. Full variable domain (missing parts from reference TRBV9 and TRBJ1-3): DSGVTQTPKHLITATGQRVTLRCSPRSGDLSVYWYQQSLDQGLQFLIQYYNGEERAKGNILERFSAQQFPDLHSELNLSSLELGDSALYFCASSPSVERNTIYFGEGSWLTVV.